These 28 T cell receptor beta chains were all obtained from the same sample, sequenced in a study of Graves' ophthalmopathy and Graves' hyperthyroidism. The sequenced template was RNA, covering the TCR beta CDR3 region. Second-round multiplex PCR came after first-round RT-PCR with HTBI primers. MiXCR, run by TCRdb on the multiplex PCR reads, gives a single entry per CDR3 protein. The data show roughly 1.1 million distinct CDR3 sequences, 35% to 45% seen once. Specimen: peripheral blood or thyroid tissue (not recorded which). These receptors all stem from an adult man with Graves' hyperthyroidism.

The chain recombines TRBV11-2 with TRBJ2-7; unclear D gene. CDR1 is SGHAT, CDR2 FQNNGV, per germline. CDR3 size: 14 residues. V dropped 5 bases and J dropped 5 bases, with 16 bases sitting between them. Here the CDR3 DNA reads TGTGCCAGCAGCCATTATGAACGCGACCACGAGCAGTACTTC. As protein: CASSHYERDHEQYF.

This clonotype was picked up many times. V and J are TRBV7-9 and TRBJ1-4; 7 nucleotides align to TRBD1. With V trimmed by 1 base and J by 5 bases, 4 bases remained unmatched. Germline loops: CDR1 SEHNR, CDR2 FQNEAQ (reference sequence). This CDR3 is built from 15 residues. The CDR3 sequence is CASSLGGTVNEKLFF. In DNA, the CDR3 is TGTGCCAGCAGCTTAGGGGGGACAGTGAATGAAAAACTGTTTTTT.

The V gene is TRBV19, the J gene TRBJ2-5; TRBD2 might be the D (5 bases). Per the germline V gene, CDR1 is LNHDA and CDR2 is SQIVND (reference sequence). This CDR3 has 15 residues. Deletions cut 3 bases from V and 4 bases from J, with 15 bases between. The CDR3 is CASSMRSGSRETQYF. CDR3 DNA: TGTGCCAGTAGTATGCGATCGGGGAGCCGAGAGACCCAGTACTTC.

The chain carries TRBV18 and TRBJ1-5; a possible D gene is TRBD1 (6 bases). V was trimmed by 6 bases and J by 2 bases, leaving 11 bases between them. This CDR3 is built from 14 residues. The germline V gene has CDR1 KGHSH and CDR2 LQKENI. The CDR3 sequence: CASSAGEGNQPQHF. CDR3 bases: TGTGCCAGCTCTGCAGGGGAAGGCAATCAGCCCCAGCATTTT. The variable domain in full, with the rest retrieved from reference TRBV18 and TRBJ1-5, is NAGVMQNPRHLVRRRGQEARLRCSPMKGHSHVYWYRQLPEEGLKFMVYLQKENIIDESGMPKERFSAEFPKEGPSILRIQQVVRGDSAAYFCASSAGEGNQPQHFGDGTRLSIL.

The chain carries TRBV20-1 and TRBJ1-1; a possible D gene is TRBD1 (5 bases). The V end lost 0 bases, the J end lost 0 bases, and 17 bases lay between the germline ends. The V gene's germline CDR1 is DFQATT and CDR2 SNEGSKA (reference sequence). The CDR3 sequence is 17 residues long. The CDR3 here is CSARDLAGPLLNTEAFF. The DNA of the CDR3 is TGCAGTGCTAGAGATTTGGCAGGGCCATTGCTGAACACTGAAGCTTTCTTT.

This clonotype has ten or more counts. CDR3 amino acids: CASTEWGTSGIYEQYF. CDR3 DNA: TGTGCCAGCACCGAATGGGGGACTAGCGGTATCTACGAGCAGTACTTC. V gene TRBV2 combines with J gene TRBJ2-7; 11 positions match TRBD2. Germline assignment: CDR1 SNHLY and CDR2 FYNNEI. The CDR3 length is 16 residues. V was pared by 7 bases and J by 3 bases, with 11 bases of the junction left unmatched.

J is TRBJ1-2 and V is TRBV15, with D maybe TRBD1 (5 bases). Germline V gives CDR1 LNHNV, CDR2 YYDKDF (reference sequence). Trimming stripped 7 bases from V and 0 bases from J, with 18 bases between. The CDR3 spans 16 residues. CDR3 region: CATNPRQSPANYGYTF. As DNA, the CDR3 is TGTGCCACCAACCCGAGACAGAGCCCAGCTAACTATGGCTACACCTTC. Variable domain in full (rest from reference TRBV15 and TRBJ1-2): DAMVIQNPRYQVTQFGKPVTLSCSQTLNHNVMYWYQQKSSQAPKLLFHYYDKDFNNEADTPDNFQSRRPNTSFCFLDIRSPGLGDTAMYLCATNPRQSPANYGYTFGSGTRLTVV.

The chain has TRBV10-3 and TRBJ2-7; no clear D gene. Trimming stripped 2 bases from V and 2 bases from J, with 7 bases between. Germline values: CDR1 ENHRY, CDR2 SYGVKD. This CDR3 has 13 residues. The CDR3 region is CAISETGPYEQYF. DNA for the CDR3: TGTGCCATCAGTGAGACCGGGCCCTACGAGCAGTACTTC.

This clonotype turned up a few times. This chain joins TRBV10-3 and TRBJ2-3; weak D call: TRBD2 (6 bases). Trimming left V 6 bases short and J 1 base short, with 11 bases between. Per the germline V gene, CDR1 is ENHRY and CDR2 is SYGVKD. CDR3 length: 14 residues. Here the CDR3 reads CAIRTGLRTDTQYF. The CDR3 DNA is TGTGCCATCAGGACGGGACTCCGCACAGATACGCAGTATTTT.

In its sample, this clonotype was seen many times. CDR3 nucleotide sequence: TGTGCCAGTACCCCGGACAGCCTCTCTGGGGCCAACGTCCTGACTTTC. The encoded protein is CASTPDSLSGANVLTF. The rearrangement joins TRBV19 to TRBJ2-6, with D possibly being TRBD1 (6 bases). The CDR3 totals 16 residues. The V gene's germline CDR1 is LNHDA and CDR2 SQIVND (reference sequence). The V end lost 7 bases, the J end lost 0 bases, and 13 bases lay between the germline ends.

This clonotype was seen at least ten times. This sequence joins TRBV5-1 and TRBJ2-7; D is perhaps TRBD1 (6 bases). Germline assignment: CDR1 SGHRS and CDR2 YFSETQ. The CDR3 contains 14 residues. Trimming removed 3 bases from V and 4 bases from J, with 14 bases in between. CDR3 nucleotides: TGCGCCAGCAGCTATGCAGGGGTGAGTTACGAGCAGTACTTC. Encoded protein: CASSYAGVSYEQYF.

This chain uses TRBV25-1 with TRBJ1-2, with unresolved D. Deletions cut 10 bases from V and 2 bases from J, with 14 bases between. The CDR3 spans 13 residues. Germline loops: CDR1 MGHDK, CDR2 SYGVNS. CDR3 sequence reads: CATNRPGNYGYTF. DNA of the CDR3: TGTGCCACCAACCGCCCGGGGAACTATGGCTACACCTTC.

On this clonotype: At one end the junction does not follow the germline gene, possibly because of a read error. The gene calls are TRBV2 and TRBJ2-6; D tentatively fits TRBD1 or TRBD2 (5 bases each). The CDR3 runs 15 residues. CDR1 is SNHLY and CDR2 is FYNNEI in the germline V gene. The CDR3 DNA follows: TGTGCCAGCAGCGGGGTCAGACAGCCTGGTTACGTCCCGACTTTC. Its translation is CASSGVRQPGYVPTF.

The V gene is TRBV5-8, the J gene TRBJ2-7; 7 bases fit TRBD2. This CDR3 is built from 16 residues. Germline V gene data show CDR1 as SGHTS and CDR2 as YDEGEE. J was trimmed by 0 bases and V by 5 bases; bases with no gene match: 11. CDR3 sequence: CASRRRREARSYEQYF. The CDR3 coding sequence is TGTGCCAGCAGGCGAAGACGGGAGGCCCGCTCCTACGAGCAGTACTTC.

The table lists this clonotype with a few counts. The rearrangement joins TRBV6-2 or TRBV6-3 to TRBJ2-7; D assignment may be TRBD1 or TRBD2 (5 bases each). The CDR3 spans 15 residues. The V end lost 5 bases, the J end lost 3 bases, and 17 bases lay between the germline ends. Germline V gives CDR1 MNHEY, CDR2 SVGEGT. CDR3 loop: CASSQTGTGYYEQYF. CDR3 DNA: TGTGCCAGCAGTCAAACCGGGACGGGTTACTACGAGCAGTACTTC.

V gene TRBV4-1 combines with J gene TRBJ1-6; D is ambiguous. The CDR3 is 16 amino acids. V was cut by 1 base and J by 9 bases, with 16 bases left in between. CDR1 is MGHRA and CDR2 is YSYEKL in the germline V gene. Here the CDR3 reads CASSQAAGVYPSPLHF. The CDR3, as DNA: TGCGCCAGCAGCCAAGCCGCCGGGGTATACCCTTCACCCCTCCACTTT.

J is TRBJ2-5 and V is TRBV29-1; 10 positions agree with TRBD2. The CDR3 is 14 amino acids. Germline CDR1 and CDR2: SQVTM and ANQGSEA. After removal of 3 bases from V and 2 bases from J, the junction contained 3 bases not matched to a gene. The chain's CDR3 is CSVDPAGGQETQYF. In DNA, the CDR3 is TGCAGCGTTGATCCAGCGGGGGGGCAAGAGACCCAGTACTTC.

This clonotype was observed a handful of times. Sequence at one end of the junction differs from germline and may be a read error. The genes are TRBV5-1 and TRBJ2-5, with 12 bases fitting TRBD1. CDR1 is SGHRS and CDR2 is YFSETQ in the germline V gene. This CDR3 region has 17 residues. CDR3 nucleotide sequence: TGCGCCAGCAGCTTCGGAACGGGACAGGGGGCGGAGAAGACCCAGCACTTC. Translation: CASSFGTGQGAEKTQHF.

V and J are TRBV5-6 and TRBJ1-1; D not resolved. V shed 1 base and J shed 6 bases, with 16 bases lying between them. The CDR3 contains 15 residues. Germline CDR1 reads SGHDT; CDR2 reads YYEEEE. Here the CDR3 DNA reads TGTGCCAGCAGCTTGAATCGGATATGGCAGGCTGAAGCTTTCTTT. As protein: CASSLNRIWQAEAFF.

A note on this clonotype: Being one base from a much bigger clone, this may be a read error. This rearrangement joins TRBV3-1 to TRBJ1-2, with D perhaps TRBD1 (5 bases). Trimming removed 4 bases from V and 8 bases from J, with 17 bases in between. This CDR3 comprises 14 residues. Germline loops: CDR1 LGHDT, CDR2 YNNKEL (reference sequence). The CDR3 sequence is CASSRQDTVKGYTF. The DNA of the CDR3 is TGTGCCAGCAGCCGGCAGGACACCGTGAAGGGCTACACCTTC.

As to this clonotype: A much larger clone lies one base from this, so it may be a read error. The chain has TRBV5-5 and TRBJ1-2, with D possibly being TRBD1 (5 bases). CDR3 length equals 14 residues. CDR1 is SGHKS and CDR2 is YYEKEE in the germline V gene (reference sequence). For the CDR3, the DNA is TGTGGCAGCACCAAACTCCTGGGGACCTATGGCTACACCTTC. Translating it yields CGSTKLLGTYGYTF.

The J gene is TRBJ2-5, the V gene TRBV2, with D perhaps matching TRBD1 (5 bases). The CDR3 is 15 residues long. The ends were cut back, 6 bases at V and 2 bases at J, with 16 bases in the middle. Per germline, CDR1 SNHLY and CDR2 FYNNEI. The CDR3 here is CASSQYGARQETQYF. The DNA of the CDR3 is TGTGCCAGCAGCCAATATGGGGCTAGACAAGAGACCCAGTACTTC.

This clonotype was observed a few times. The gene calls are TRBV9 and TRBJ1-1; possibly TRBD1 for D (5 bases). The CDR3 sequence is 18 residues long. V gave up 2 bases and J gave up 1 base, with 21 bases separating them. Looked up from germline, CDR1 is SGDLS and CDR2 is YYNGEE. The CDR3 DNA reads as TGTGCCAGCAGCGTCGACCCTATGATAGGGGAGTCGAACACTGAAGCTTTCTTT. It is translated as CASSVDPMIGESNTEAFF. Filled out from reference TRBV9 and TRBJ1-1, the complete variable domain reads DSGVTQTPKHLITATGQRVTLRCSPRSGDLSVYWYQQSLDQGLQFLIQYYNGEERAKGNILERFSAQQFPDLHSELNLSSLELGDSALYFCASSVDPMIGESNTEAFFGQGTRLTVV.

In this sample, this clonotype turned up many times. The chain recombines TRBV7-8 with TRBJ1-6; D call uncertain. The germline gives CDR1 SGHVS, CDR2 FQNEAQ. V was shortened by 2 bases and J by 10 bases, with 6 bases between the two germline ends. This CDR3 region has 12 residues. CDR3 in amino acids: CASSLPGSPLHF. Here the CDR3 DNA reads TGTGCCAGCAGCTTACCGGGGTCACCCCTCCACTTT.

CDR3 nucleotide sequence: TGTGCCAGCACCGATACAGGGGTGTATGAAAAACTGTTTTTT. It translates to CASTDTGVYEKLFF. J is TRBJ1-4 and V is TRBV7-9, with 7 bases fitting TRBD1. V was pared by 7 bases and J by 6 bases, with 8 bases of the junction left unmatched. The CDR3 loop spans 14 amino acids. The germline CDR1 and CDR2 sequences are SEHNR and FQNEAQ (reference sequence). The full variable domain, its missing parts supplied by reference TRBV7-9 and TRBJ1-4, is DTGVSQNPRHKITKRGQNVTFRCDPISEHNRLYWYRQTLGQGPEFLTYFQNEAQLEKSRLLSDRFSAERPKGSFSTLEIQRTEQGDSAMYLCASTDTGVYEKLFFGSGTQLSVL.

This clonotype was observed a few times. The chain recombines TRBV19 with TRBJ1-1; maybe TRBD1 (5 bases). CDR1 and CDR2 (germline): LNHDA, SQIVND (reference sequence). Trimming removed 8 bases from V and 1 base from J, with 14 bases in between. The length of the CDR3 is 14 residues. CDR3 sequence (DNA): TGTGCCAGTCACCCGGGACTGAAGAACACTGAAGCTTTCTTT. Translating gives CASHPGLKNTEAFF.

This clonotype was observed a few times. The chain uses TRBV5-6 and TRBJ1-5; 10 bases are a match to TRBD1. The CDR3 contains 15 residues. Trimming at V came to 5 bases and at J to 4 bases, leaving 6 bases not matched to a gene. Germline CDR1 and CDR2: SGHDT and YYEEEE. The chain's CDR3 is CASRRQGAWNQPQHF. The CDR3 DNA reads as TGTGCCAGCAGGAGACAGGGGGCATGGAATCAGCCCCAGCATTTT. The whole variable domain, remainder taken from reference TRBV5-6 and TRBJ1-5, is DAGVTQSPTHLIKTRGQQVTLRCSPKSGHDTVSWYQQALGQGPQFIFQYYEEEERQRGNFPDRFSGHQFPNYSSELNVNALLLGDSALYLCASRRQGAWNQPQHFGDGTRLSIL.

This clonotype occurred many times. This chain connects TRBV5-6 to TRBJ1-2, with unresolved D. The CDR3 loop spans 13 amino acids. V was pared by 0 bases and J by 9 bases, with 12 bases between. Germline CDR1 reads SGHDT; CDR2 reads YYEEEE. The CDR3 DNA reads TGTGCCAGCAGCTTGGGTCAGGTACAGCGCTACACCTTC. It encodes CASSLGQVQRYTF.